The clone carrying this T cell receptor beta chain was seen many times. Its specificity is unknown. These data belong to a study of T cell repertoires in cytomegalovirus infection. Study-level background: CMV epitopes, recently identified HLA-C-restricted and well-studied HLA-B-restricted, were used. TCR beta signatures that were public indicated CMV infection and matching HLA type.

Germline CDR1 SGHTA, CDR2 FQGNSA. V lost 1 base, J lost 10 bases, and 14 bases lay in between. The CDR3 runs to 14 residues. TCRdb fed the reads into MiXCR, producing one record per CDR3 protein. The table has about 24,000 distinct CDR3 sequences, roughly 20% seen once. Findings and caveats of the study: There were carriers of CMV plus the relevant HLA, and cumulative public TCR beta family frequency identified them.

The receptor was isolated from a human donor in good health (CMV status not recorded). Some clones in this sample may be carry-over from other donors' samples. This specimen was CD8+ T cells from cultured PBMCs, taken from culture after CMV antigen stimulation. The V call is TRBV7-2, the J call TRBJ2-1; D gene uncertain. CDR3 in amino acids: CASSLDLAGNEQFF. The DNA of the CDR3 is TGTGCCAGCAGCTTAGACTTGGCTGGGAACGAGCAGTTCTTC.